This entry is about one T cell receptor (beta chain). This specimen comes from a study of blood T cell repertoires in COVID-19. Germline lookup yields CDR1 SNHLY and CDR2 FYNNEI. This CDR3 region has 13 residues. V was pared by 5 bases and J by 2 bases, with 10 bases between. Sequencing was performed with immunoSEQ multiplex PCR; in TCRdb, only in-frame clones are kept and a portion is missing. Among about 290,000 clones listed, 89% were seen once. This receptor was identified in a woman aged 40-49 years who had recovered from COVID-19. This chain connects TRBV2 to TRBJ2-7; perhaps TRBD1 as D (6 bases). Sequenced input: peripheral blood. The CDR3 bases are TGTGCCAGCAGTCAGACAGGAGCCTACGAGCAGTACTTC. It translates to CASSQTGAYEQYF.